One and the same sample provided the 21 T cell receptor beta chains below, sequenced in a study of cytomegalovirus exposure and HLA in healthy donors. Sequencing was performed with immunoSEQ multiplex PCR; in TCRdb, only in-frame clones are kept and a portion is missing. Of around 300,000 clones detected, about 85% appear once; the ten largest clones hold approximately 1%. The sequenced sample was PBMCs. All receptors derive from a woman in her twenties or thirties in good health and CMV-seropositive.

This sequence joins TRBV7-4 and TRBJ2-7; 9 bases agree with TRBD1. CDR3 length: 17 residues. CDR1 and CDR2 (germline): SGHVT, SQSDAQ. V lost 2 bases, J lost 3 bases, and 11 bases stayed unmatched. CDR3 coding DNA: TGTGCCAGCAGCTTACGGGTTCTCGGGGACAGGGTCTACGAGCAGTACTTC. Translating gives CASSLRVLGDRVYEQYF. Full variable domain (missing parts from reference TRBV7-4 and TRBJ2-7): GAGVSQSPRYKVAKRGRDVALRCDSISGHVTLYWYRQTLGQGSEVLTYSQSDAQRDKSGRPSGRFSAERPERSVSTLKIQRTEQGDSAVYLCASSLRVLGDRVYEQYFGPGTRLTVT.

The chain links TRBV30 to TRBJ2-7, with a possible D match to TRBD2 (6 bases). This CDR3 comprises 16 residues. Trimming cost V 3 bases and J 0 bases, with 18 bases left between them. Germline V CDR1 and CDR2: GTSNPN, SVGIG (reference sequence). In nucleotides, the CDR3 is TGTGCCTGGAGACCCCCCACGGGGGTTGGCTCCTACGAGCAGTACTTC. This codes for CAWRPPTGVGSYEQYF.

The table lists this clone with a count of one. The chain couples TRBV7-6 to TRBJ1-3, with TRBD1 as a possible D gene (5 bases). CDR1 is SGHVS and CDR2 is FNYEAQ in the germline V gene. The germline V and J ends were trimmed by 5 bases and 4 bases, with 27 bases remaining between them. This CDR3 region has 19 residues. The CDR3 sequence is CASSPRVGVVRDFGNTIYF. DNA of the CDR3: TGTGCCAGCAGCCCTAGGGTCGGGGTCGTCAGGGACTTCGGAAACACCATATATTTT. The full variable domain, completed using reference TRBV7-6 and TRBJ1-3, is GAGVSQSPRYKVTKRGQDVALRCDPISGHVSLYWYRQALGQGPEFLTYFNYEAQQDKSGLPNDRFSAERPEGSISTLTIQRTEQRDSAMYRCASSPRVGVVRDFGNTIYFGEGSWLTVV.

This clone is a singleton in its sample. This chain links TRBV27 with TRBJ2-2; D is uncertain. Germline CDR1 and CDR2: MNHEY and SMNVEV (reference sequence). CDR3 length: 11 residues. V was trimmed by 10 bases and J by 6 bases, leaving 9 bases between them. Here the CDR3 DNA reads TGTGCCACCCTGACGGCCGGGGAGCTGTTTTTT. Protein: CATLTAGELFF.

The J gene is TRBJ1-3, the V gene TRBV2; a weak D match, TRBD1 (5 bases). Between the trimmed V and J ends, which lost 5 bases and 4 bases, there was a span of 15 bases. CDR1 and CDR2 from the germline V gene are SNHLY and FYNNEI. This CDR3 region has 15 residues. CDR3 nucleotide sequence: TGTGCCAGCAGTCGGGACCCCAGCTCCGGAAACACCATATATTTT. It specifies CASSRDPSSGNTIYF.

In this sample, this clone turned up once. V is TRBV11-3 and J is TRBJ1-1; D is uncertain. V was cut by 5 bases and J by 4 bases, with 11 bases left in between. The CDR3 extends over 13 amino acids. From germline, CDR1 is SGHNT and CDR2 YENEEA. The CDR3 reads CASSDSPGTEAFF. The CDR3 DNA sequence: TGTGCCAGCAGCGATTCCCCGGGCACTGAAGCTTTCTTT.

This sequence joins TRBV2 and TRBJ2-3; 7 bases are shared with TRBD2. This CDR3 region has 16 residues. Germline V gene sequence: CDR1 SNHLY, CDR2 FYNNEI. Unmatched junction bases numbered 6, after V lost 3 bases and J lost 0 bases. DNA for the CDR3: TGTGCCAGCAGTGAGTTCAGCGGGGAGAGCACAGATACGCAGTATTTT. The encoded protein is CASSEFSGESTDTQYF.

This clone was detected only once. The V call is TRBV6-6, the J call TRBJ2-7; D perhaps matches TRBD1 (5 bases). This CDR3 comprises 14 residues. With 5 bases removed from V and 0 bases from J, the gap between germline ends came to 11 bases. Per the germline V gene, CDR1 is MNHNY and CDR2 is SVGAGI (reference sequence). The CDR3 spells CASSRRESSYEQYF. DNA of the CDR3: TGTGCCAGCAGTCGCAGGGAAAGCTCCTACGAGCAGTACTTC.

This clone has more than one count but fewer than ten. The chain has TRBV6-5 and TRBJ2-3, with a tentative D call TRBD1 (5 bases). The V end was cut by 0 bases, the J end by 11 bases, with 12 bases between. The CDR3 totals 13 residues. Germline V gives CDR1 MNHEY, CDR2 SVGAGI. CDR3 in amino acids: CASSYSSQGMQYF. CDR3 bases: TGTGCCAGCAGTTACTCGAGCCAGGGAATGCAGTATTTT.

This clone came up once. The chain links TRBV30 to TRBJ2-4; D may be TRBD2 (6 bases). Trimming stripped 5 bases from V and 0 bases from J, with 11 bases between. Looked up from germline, CDR1 is GTSNPN and CDR2 is SVGIG (reference sequence). The CDR3 extends over 14 amino acids. The chain's CDR3 is CAWGPGLAKNIQYF. The DNA for the CDR3 is TGTGCCTGGGGACCGGGACTAGCCAAAAACATTCAGTACTTC.

The rearrangement links TRBV13 to TRBJ2-5, with 8 positions matching TRBD1. This CDR3 spans 16 amino acids. Losses at the gene ends were 6 bases for V and 6 bases for J; bases not matched to a gene: 15. Germline lookup yields CDR1 PRHDT and CDR2 FYEKMQ (reference sequence). The CDR3 DNA follows: TGTGCCAGCAGGTTGTATGCCGCCGACAGGGGCCAGACCCAGTACTTC. This encodes CASRLYAADRGQTQYF.

As for this clone: Other DNA sequences from this sample encode an identical CDR3 as well. V and J are TRBV5-6 and TRBJ2-5; D perhaps matches TRBD2 (5 bases). Germline V gene data show CDR1 as SGHDT and CDR2 as YYEEEE. V was trimmed by 4 bases and J by 5 bases, leaving 9 bases between them. There are 12 residues in the CDR3. The CDR3 DNA sequence: TGTGCCAGCAGCCTCGGGGTGGAGACCCAGTACTTC. Protein product: CASSLGVETQYF.

The chain employs TRBV5-6 and TRBJ1-2; 7 bases fit TRBD1. The germline V gene encodes CDR1 SGHDT and CDR2 YYEEEE. CDR3 length equals 14 residues. The J segment lost 7 bases and the V segment lost 3 bases, leaving 9 bases of the junction unmatched. Written as DNA, the CDR3 is TGTGCCAGCAGCTCCCAGGGGGGCACTCTTGGCTACACCTTC. Its translation: CASSSQGGTLGYTF.

The genes are TRBV4-3 and TRBJ2-1; D not certain. Between the trimmed V and J ends, which lost 5 bases and 6 bases, there was a span of 11 bases. The CDR3 length is 13 residues. CDR1 is LGHNA and CDR2 is YSLEER in the germline V gene. The DNA for the CDR3 is TGCGCCAGCAGCGGCCAGAATCCCAATGAGCAGTTCTTC. Amino acids: CASSGQNPNEQFF.

This clone was detected once. This chain uses TRBV19 with TRBJ2-5; no reliable D call. The CDR3 is made up of 14 amino acids. Germline loops: CDR1 LNHDA, CDR2 SQIVND (reference sequence). V lost 7 bases and J 4 bases, leaving 16 bases between the germline ends. This CDR3 reads CASTSAVWGETQYF. The CDR3 nucleotides are TGTGCCAGTACCTCGGCGGTGTGGGGAGAGACCCAGTACTTC.

CDR3 DNA: TGTGCCAGCAGCCCTAGGACAGGGGGCGCGGCAGATACGCAGTATTTT. It translates to CASSPRTGGAADTQYF. The chain has TRBV9 and TRBJ2-3; TRBD1 matches 11 bases. The CDR3 totals 16 residues. Germline loops: CDR1 SGDLS, CDR2 YYNGEE. J was trimmed by 4 bases and V by 4 bases; bases with no gene match: 8. The full variable domain, completed using reference TRBV9 and TRBJ2-3, is DSGVTQTPKHLITATGQRVTLRCSPRSGDLSVYWYQQSLDQGLQFLIQYYNGEERAKGNILERFSAQQFPDLHSELNLSSLELGDSALYFCASSPRTGGAADTQYFGPGTRLTVL.

V and J are TRBV29-1 and TRBJ2-1; TRBD1 matches at 7 bases. Germline V gene data show CDR1 as SQVTM and CDR2 as ANQGSEA. CDR3 length equals 16 residues. V lost 1 base and J lost 2; bases outside the gene matches: 8. The CDR3 DNA is TGCAGCGTTGAAGGAAGGACAGGAAAGACCTACAATGAGCAGTTCTTC. This codes for CSVEGRTGKTYNEQFF.

This clone was detected only once. This rearrangement joins TRBV10-3 to TRBJ2-7; the match to TRBD2 covers 10 bases. V shed 2 bases and J 4 bases; nucleotides not matched to a gene: 8. From germline, CDR1 is ENHRY and CDR2 SYGVKD. The CDR3 contains 16 residues. The CDR3 DNA reads TGTGCCATCAGTGAGCAAAGCGGGAGGGCAGGTTACGAGCAGTACTTC. It yields the protein CAISEQSGRAGYEQYF.

The V and J genes are TRBV5-4 and TRBJ1-1; D not certain. The germline V gene encodes CDR1 SGHNT and CDR2 YYREEE (reference sequence). There are 12 residues in the CDR3. V was trimmed by 5 bases and J by 1 base, leaving 6 bases between them. CDR3 residues: CASRGGNTEAFF. CDR3 coding DNA: TGTGCCAGCAGGGGCGGGAACACTGAAGCTTTCTTT.

V gene TRBV25-1 combines with J gene TRBJ1-4; D gene unclear. CDR3 size: 12 residues. Germline lookup yields CDR1 MGHDK and CDR2 SYGVNS. The ends were cut back, 4 bases at V and 7 bases at J, with 7 bases in the middle. CDR3 protein: CASSGPSEKLFF. CDR3 DNA sequence: TGTGCCAGCAGTGGACCCAGTGAAAAACTGTTTTTT.

The genes are TRBV6-5 and TRBJ1-2; 10 nucleotides agree with TRBD1. From germline, CDR1 is MNHEY and CDR2 SVGAGI. The junction had 4 bases not matched to a gene; V was cut back by 6 bases and J by 3 bases. The CDR3 has 14 residues. The CDR3: CASRTGQGDYGYTF. In DNA, the CDR3 is TGTGCCAGCAGAACCGGACAGGGGGACTATGGCTACACCTTC.